This entry is about one TCR beta chain. There are many counts of this clonotype. It has no known antigen specificity. Base qualities are not provided; no much larger clone lies one nucleotide away. Per the germline V gene, SGHVS is the CDR1 and FQNEAQ is the CDR2. Trimming removed 4 bases from V and 5 bases from J; the gene matches leave 6 bases unexplained. The CDR3 numbers 14 residues from cysteine through phenylalanine. The retained sequence is limited to the CDR3, 42 bases, with the frame set at the first base. This sample was sequenced with an Illumina HiSeq 1500. The raw public reads went through TCRdb reprocessing: fastp at Q25, MiXCR clone calling, in-frame beta chains kept. A single entry per CDR3 protein holds the most common genes and DNA from its merged rows. The sample profile shows fewer than 950,000 distinct CDR3 sequences; about 33% of them were found once. The ten top clones hold around 12% of the sample.

The sample's treatment or condition label, in plain terms: in vitro stimulation with specific CMV peptide epitopes to enrich CMV-specific T cells. These data originate in a study of T cell repertoires in cytomegalovirus infection (dated by TCRdb to about 2019). Some background on the complete study: The peptide stimulations were aimed at well-studied HLA-B-restricted epitopes as well as recently identified HLA-C-restricted CMV epitopes, whose presentation resists viral immunomodulation. The HLA type of each donor mattered for the analysis, because public TCR beta signatures pointed to carriage of CMV infection along with the matching HLA type. Study-level results and caveats: The ex vivo response was dominated by HLA-C-restricted CMV-specific TCR beta clonotypes, which also provided the single most frequent clonotype in two of eight donors. Cumulative frequency of public TCR beta family members discriminated carriers of CMV infection plus the relevant HLA type in this cohort and an independent 352-donor cohort.

This clonotype was sampled from a human donor in good health (CMV status not recorded). Some clones in this sample may be carry-over from other donors' samples. The chain is made from TRBV7-8 and TRBJ2-7, with 9 central nucleotides matching TRBD1. The specimen comprised cultured CD8+ T cells from PBMCs, sampled from culture after CMV antigen stimulation. The CDR3 amino acid sequence is: CASSSRQGGNEQYF. The DNA sequence follows: TGTGCCAGCAGCTCCCGACAGGGGGGGAACGAGCAGTACTTC.